Listed below are T cell receptor beta chains from one sample, sequenced in a study of T cells in Graves' hyperthyroidism and ophthalmopathy. MiXCR was run by TCRdb on the multiplex PCR reads, yielding one entry per CDR3 protein. The table lists fewer than 200,000 distinct CDR3 sequences, roughly 10% of them singletons. The sample comprised blood. These receptors all stem from a woman aged 18-30 years with Graves' hyperthyroidism that later progressed to Graves' ophthalmopathy. The CDR3 runs from the conserved cysteine through the conserved F or W.

J,V,CDR3
TRBJ1-5,TRBV19,CASSTTGLTGNQPQHF
TRBJ2-1,TRBV24-1,CATSDFGTGGHNEQFF
TRBJ1-6,TRBV20-1,CSATVHTVEVSPLHF
TRBJ1-4,TRBV20-1,CSARPLTGNTNEKLFF
TRBJ1-1,TRBV19,CASSIPDGGDTEAFF
TRBJ2-3,TRBV4-1,CASSQPSGGTDTQYF
TRBJ2-2,TRBV6-1,CASRPFGGSNTGELFF
TRBJ2-7,TRBV7-9,CASSFPGQDYEQYF
TRBJ2-1,TRBV6-2/TRBV6-3,CASSYASKVNEQFF
TRBJ1-2,TRBV7-3,CASSLTGGAGYGYTF
TRBJ2-4,TRBV7-9,CASSFTMGLVNIQYF
TRBJ2-5,TRBV11-3,CASSQNRFTETQYF